These 8 T cell receptor beta chains share one sample of origin, sequenced in a study of T cells in Graves' hyperthyroidism and ophthalmopathy. Researchers amplified the TCR beta CDR3 regions from RNA transcripts. In the first-round RT-PCR of the TCR CDR3, the HTBI primer set was used. TCRdb re-called the multiplex PCR reads with MiXCR, one entry per CDR3 protein. The data show a few hundred thousand distinct CDR3 sequences, less than 20% seen once. Sequenced material: blood. All receptors come from a woman in her thirties with Graves' hyperthyroidism.

CDR3 coding DNA: TGTGCCAGCAGCTCTACCGGGACTAGAGCTGGGGCCAACGTCCTGACTTTC. Translated: CASSSTGTRAGANVLTF. The chain has TRBV7-9 and TRBJ2-6; 8 nucleotides agree with TRBD2. This CDR3 has 17 residues. Germline CDR1 SEHNR, CDR2 FQNEAQ (reference sequence). The V segment lost 4 bases and the J segment 2 bases; nucleotides outside the gene matches: 7.

This clonotype was counted many times. This sequence joins TRBV11-2 and TRBJ2-4; D ambiguous. The germline V gene encodes CDR1 SGHAT and CDR2 FQNNGV. Trimming removed 0 bases from V and 7 bases from J, with 4 bases in between. CDR3 length: 12 amino acids. As DNA, the CDR3 is TGTGCCAGCAGCTTAGAGGCGAACATTCAGTACTTC. Residues: CASSLEANIQYF.

This clonotype was recorded at least ten times. This chain uses TRBV3-1 with TRBJ2-1; D is perhaps TRBD2 (6 bases). Germline CDR1 reads LGHDT; CDR2 reads YNNKEL (reference sequence). V lost 4 bases and J lost 5, with 9 bases in between. The CDR3 consists of 13 residues. The CDR3 region has the DNA TGTGCCAGCAGCCCAGGGACTGACAATGAGCAGTTCTTC. Translation gives CASSPGTDNEQFF.

This clonotype was seen more than once but under ten times. The chain employs TRBV20-1 and TRBJ2-1; 11 nucleotides line up with TRBD2. Germline CDR1 DFQATT, CDR2 SNEGSKA (reference sequence). The CDR3 is 14 amino acids. V shed 3 bases and J 4 bases; nucleotides not matched to a gene: 2. The CDR3 protein is CSARGLAVYNEQFF. CDR3 coding DNA: TGCAGTGCTAGGGGACTAGCGGTTTACAATGAGCAGTTCTTC.

This clonotype was counted many times. This chain links TRBV6-1 with TRBJ2-1; D is uncertain. V was trimmed by 7 bases and J by 4 bases, leaving 20 bases between them. The CDR3 is made up of 16 amino acids. Germline CDR1 is MNHNS and CDR2 is SASEGT. In DNA, the CDR3 is TGTGCCAGCACGAAAAGGACCCCGATGGGTTACAATGAGCAGTTCTTC. Protein sequence: CASTKRTPMGYNEQFF.

The sample holds a few counts of this clonotype. V usage is TRBV6-5 and J usage is TRBJ2-3; TRBD1 might be the D (5 bases). The CDR3 covers 15 residues. V lost 10 bases, J lost 0 bases, and 17 bases lay in between. Germline CDR1 and CDR2: MNHEY and SVGAGI. CDR3 loop: CATTWTSDSTDTQYF. The CDR3 DNA reads as TGTGCCACCACTTGGACATCTGATAGCACAGATACGCAGTATTTT.

This clonotype was counted ten times or more. The chain joins TRBV18 to TRBJ1-1; D not resolved. This CDR3 contains 15 residues. V lost 4 bases and J 7 bases, leaving 19 bases between the germline ends. Germline V CDR1 and CDR2: KGHSH, LQKENI. The CDR3 DNA follows: TGTGCCAGCTCACTGATCGGTGATAAGGAGGGTGAAGCTTTCTTT. Translation gives CASSLIGDKEGEAFF.

There are a few counts of this clonotype. The chain has TRBV19 and TRBJ2-5, with D uncertain. CDR3 length: 11 residues. Germline-derived CDR1 and CDR2 are LNHDA and SQIVND (reference sequence). Trimming cost V 9 bases and J 11 bases, with 16 bases left between them. The CDR3 DNA sequence: TGTGCCAGCAACCCCTTTAGATATCAGTACTTC. Translation gives CASNPFRYQYF.